This T cell receptor beta chain was identified during a study of T cell repertoires in cytomegalovirus infection. Looking at the study overall: Public TCR beta signatures indicated both CMV infection and matching HLA type.

The CDR3 runs 14 residues. CDR1 and CDR2 from the germline V gene are SNHLY and FYNNEI. V lost 5 bases, J lost 0 bases, and 3 bases stayed unmatched. A single record per CDR3 protein comes from TCRdb applying MiXCR to the reads. Of about 160,000 distinct CDR3 sequences listed, roughly 22% are singletons. Regarding this clonotype: The antigen remains unidentified.

The genes are TRBV2 and TRBJ2-5; 7 bases line up with TRBD1. Source: CD8+ T cells from cultured PBMCs, taken from culture after CMV antigen stimulation. The sequence was obtained from a human donor in good health (CMV status not recorded). Some clones in this sample may be carry-over from other donors' samples. This CDR3 is CASSKGGYQETQYF. CDR3 nucleotide sequence: TGTGCCAGCAGTAAAGGGGGCTACCAAGAGACCCAGTACTTC.